These T cell receptor beta chains were read from a single sample in a study of spatial heterogeneity in lung cancer. MiXCR was run by TCRdb on the 5' RACE reads, yielding one entry per CDR3 protein. The sample comprises more than 80,000 distinct CDR3 sequences, approximately 12% of which are singletons, and approximately 39% rests with the top ten. Here the sequenced sample was PBMCs, taken at surgery. These receptors all come from a male donor with early-stage non-small cell lung cancer. Both conserved end residues are part of each CDR3. The D gene is left open where the match is weak. Some rows mark clone size as missing; the rest say once, few, many or name a class of expanded clone.

V gene: TRBV7-9
J gene: TRBJ1-4
clone size: many
D gene: TRBD1
CDR3 protein: CASSLVASQGTATNEKLFF
CDR3 DNA: TGTGCCAGCAGCTTAGTGGCGTCCCAGGGGACAGCAACTAATGAAAAACTGTTTTTT

V gene: TRBV28
J gene: TRBJ1-6
clone size: .
D gene: TRBD1
CDR3 protein: CASSLRTGNSPLHF
CDR3 DNA: TGTGCCAGCAGTCTCAGGACAGGGAATTCACCCCTCCACTTT

V gene: TRBV29-1
J gene: TRBJ2-7
clone size: .
D gene: TRBD1
CDR3 protein: CSVTRQGVNEQYF
CDR3 DNA: TGCAGCGTTACCCGACAGGGGGTAAACGAGCAGTACTTC

V gene: TRBV7-2
J gene: TRBJ2-1
clone size: few
D gene: TRBD1
CDR3 protein: CASSFLTGSKEQFF
CDR3 DNA: TGTGCCAGCAGCTTCCTGACAGGGTCAAAGGAGCAGTTCTTC

V gene: TRBV7-2
J gene: TRBJ2-3
clone size: many
D gene: .
CDR3 protein: CASRKIGGNTDTQYF
CDR3 DNA: TGTGCCAGCCGCAAAATTGGCGGTAACACAGATACGCAGTATTTT

V gene: TRBV20-1
J gene: TRBJ2-7
clone size: few
D gene: TRBD1
CDR3 protein: CSARPGTGRSEQYF
CDR3 DNA: TGCAGTGCTAGGCCCGGGACAGGGAGATCGGAGCAGTACTTC

V gene: TRBV28
J gene: TRBJ1-5
clone size: few
D gene: TRBD1
CDR3 protein: CASSDSDGTGGVYQPQHF
CDR3 DNA: TGTGCCAGCAGTGACTCTGACGGGACAGGGGGCGTGTATCAGCCCCAGCATTTT

V gene: TRBV29-1
J gene: TRBJ2-3
clone size: few
D gene: .
CDR3 protein: CSVATADTQYF
CDR3 DNA: TGCAGCGTTGCGACGGCAGATACGCAGTATTTT

V gene: TRBV28
J gene: TRBJ2-7
clone size: .
D gene: .
CDR3 protein: CASSQHIGRPYEQYF
CDR3 DNA: TGTGCCAGCAGTCAACATATAGGCCGACCCTACGAGCAGTACTTC

V gene: TRBV6-2/TRBV6-3
J gene: TRBJ1-1
clone size: .
D gene: .
CDR3 protein: CASSLQGYMNTEAFF
CDR3 DNA: TGTGCCAGCAGTTTACAGGGATACATGAACACTGAAGCTTTCTTT

V gene: TRBV29-1
J gene: TRBJ2-3
clone size: many
D gene: .
CDR3 protein: CSVDQRGTDTQYF
CDR3 DNA: TGCAGCGTTGACCAGCGCGGAACAGATACGCAGTATTTT

V gene: TRBV6-2/TRBV6-3
J gene: TRBJ2-1
clone size: few
D gene: TRBD2
CDR3 protein: CASIGTSGHNEQFF
CDR3 DNA: TGTGCCAGCATCGGGACTAGCGGACACAATGAGCAGTTCTTC

V gene: TRBV6-6
J gene: TRBJ2-3
clone size: few
D gene: .
CDR3 protein: CASSYSRQSLTDTQYF
CDR3 DNA: TGTGCCAGCAGTTACTCCCGACAGAGCCTCACAGATACGCAGTATTTT

V gene: TRBV4-2
J gene: TRBJ2-5
clone size: few
D gene: TRBD2
CDR3 protein: CASSRGSGDQETQYF
CDR3 DNA: TGTGCCAGCAGCCGCGGGAGCGGGGACCAAGAGACCCAGTACTTC

V gene: TRBV28
J gene: TRBJ2-5
clone size: once
D gene: .
CDR3 protein: CASSLSGLAQETQYF
CDR3 DNA: TGTGCCAGCAGTTTAAGCGGACTGGCCCAAGAGACCCAGTACTTC

V gene: TRBV5-6
J gene: TRBJ1-6
clone size: many
D gene: .
CDR3 protein: CASSLGRNNSPLHF
CDR3 DNA: TGTGCCAGCAGCCTAGGACGGAATAATTCACCCCTCCACTTT

V gene: TRBV20-1
J gene: TRBJ1-5
clone size: few
D gene: .
CDR3 protein: CSASRARGQSTTQPQHF
CDR3 DNA: TGCAGTGCTAGCCGGGCCAGGGGCCAATCCACCACTCAGCCCCAGCATTTT

V gene: TRBV6-5
J gene: TRBJ1-6
clone size: few
D gene: .
CDR3 protein: CASSYGSGSYNSPLHF
CDR3 DNA: TGTGCCAGCAGTTACGGGTCGGGTTCCTATAATTCACCCCTCCACTTT

V gene: TRBV9
J gene: TRBJ2-7
clone size: many
D gene: TRBD1
CDR3 protein: CASSATGGSPEQYF
CDR3 DNA: TGTGCCAGCAGCGCGACAGGGGGCTCTCCCGAGCAGTACTTC

V gene: TRBV6-2/TRBV6-3
J gene: TRBJ2-2
clone size: .
D gene: .
CDR3 protein: CASRYQYTGELFF
CDR3 DNA: TGTGCCAGCAGGTACCAGTACACCGGGGAGCTGTTTTTT

V gene: TRBV9
J gene: TRBJ2-7
clone size: few
D gene: .
CDR3 protein: CASSVGVGLPAYEQYF
CDR3 DNA: TGTGCCAGCAGCGTAGGGGTGGGGCTACCCGCCTACGAGCAGTACTTC

V gene: TRBV9
J gene: TRBJ2-1
clone size: many
D gene: .
CDR3 protein: CASSVGGRSNNEQFF
CDR3 DNA: TGTGCCAGCAGCGTAGGTGGCAGGTCCAACAATGAGCAGTTCTTC

V gene: TRBV3-1
J gene: TRBJ1-3
clone size: few
D gene: .
CDR3 protein: CASSPMAHSGNTIYF
CDR3 DNA: TGTGCCAGCAGCCCGATGGCCCACTCTGGAAACACCATATATTTT

V gene: TRBV20-1
J gene: TRBJ2-7
clone size: .
D gene: .
CDR3 protein: CSARTSSREQYF
CDR3 DNA: TGCAGTGCTAGGACTAGTTCCCGCGAGCAGTACTTC

V gene: TRBV7-2
J gene: TRBJ1-3
clone size: few
D gene: .
CDR3 protein: CASSLVGVEGNTIYF
CDR3 DNA: TGTGCCAGCAGCTTAGTAGGGGTAGAGGGAAACACCATATATTTT

V gene: TRBV7-6
J gene: TRBJ2-7
clone size: few
D gene: TRBD2
CDR3 protein: CASSLDPAGGPRDEQYF
CDR3 DNA: TGTGCCAGCAGCTTAGATCCAGCGGGAGGGCCGCGGGACGAGCAGTACTTC

V gene: TRBV6-1
J gene: TRBJ2-2
clone size: .
D gene: TRBD2
CDR3 protein: CASSEASSRLAGVRDTGELFF
CDR3 DNA: TGTGCCAGCAGTGAAGCTTCCTCGAGGCTAGCGGGGGTTCGGGACACCGGGGAGCTGTTTTTT

V gene: TRBV28
J gene: TRBJ2-5
clone size: many
D gene: TRBD2
CDR3 protein: CASSLRGAGGEETQYF
CDR3 DNA: TGTGCCAGCAGTTTAAGGGGAGCGGGAGGGGAAGAGACCCAGTACTTC

V gene: TRBV5-1
J gene: TRBJ1-1
clone size: .
D gene: .
CDR3 protein: CASSLDAHTEAFF
CDR3 DNA: TGCGCCAGCAGCTTGGATGCTCACACTGAAGCTTTCTTT

V gene: TRBV6-2/TRBV6-3
J gene: TRBJ2-7
clone size: few
D gene: .
CDR3 protein: CASSYSKLGTTYEQYF
CDR3 DNA: TGTGCCAGCAGTTACTCGAAACTAGGGACGACCTACGAGCAGTACTTC

V gene: TRBV7-9
J gene: TRBJ1-4
clone size: few
D gene: .
CDR3 protein: CASSPAGIRAEKLFF
CDR3 DNA: TGTGCCAGCAGCCCGGCCGGGATTAGGGCAGAAAAACTGTTTTTT

V gene: TRBV29-1
J gene: TRBJ1-1
clone size: .
D gene: .
CDR3 protein: CSVGVNTEAFF
CDR3 DNA: TGCAGCGTTGGGGTGAACACTGAAGCTTTCTTT

V gene: TRBV18
J gene: TRBJ2-3
clone size: .
D gene: TRBD2
CDR3 protein: CASSPPAGLANTDTQYF
CDR3 DNA: TGTGCCAGCTCACCACCGGCGGGACTAGCGAACACAGATACGCAGTATTTT

V gene: TRBV6-5
J gene: TRBJ1-5
clone size: few
D gene: .
CDR3 protein: CASRGLRSNQPQHF
CDR3 DNA: TGTGCCAGCAGGGGTTTGAGGAGCAATCAGCCCCAGCATTTT

V gene: TRBV7-8
J gene: TRBJ2-2
clone size: many
D gene: .
CDR3 protein: CASSLWGQNTGELFF
CDR3 DNA: TGTGCCAGCAGCTTATGGGGGCAGAACACCGGGGAGCTGTTTTTT

V gene: TRBV2
J gene: TRBJ2-3
clone size: .
D gene: .
CDR3 protein: CASSSWRNTQYF
CDR3 DNA: TGTGCCAGCAGTTCCTGGCGGAATACGCAGTATTTT

V gene: TRBV6-1
J gene: TRBJ1-1
clone size: .
D gene: TRBD1
CDR3 protein: CASNLDRAAEAFF
CDR3 DNA: TGTGCCAGCAACTTAGACAGGGCGGCTGAAGCTTTCTTT

V gene: TRBV18
J gene: TRBJ1-5
clone size: few
D gene: .
CDR3 protein: CASSPMTARNQPQHF
CDR3 DNA: TGTGCCAGCTCACCTATGACGGCGCGCAATCAGCCCCAGCATTTT

V gene: TRBV10-3
J gene: TRBJ2-3
clone size: .
D gene: TRBD2
CDR3 protein: CAISPGFGLAGSTDTQYF
CDR3 DNA: TGTGCCATAAGCCCGGGTTTTGGTCTAGCGGGGAGCACAGATACGCAGTATTTT

V gene: TRBV4-1
J gene: TRBJ2-5
clone size: few
D gene: .
CDR3 protein: CASSHRRGQETQYF
CDR3 DNA: TGCGCCAGCAGCCACCGTAGGGGTCAAGAGACCCAGTACTTC

V gene: TRBV28
J gene: TRBJ2-7
clone size: .
D gene: .
CDR3 protein: CASSSPSRAYEQYF
CDR3 DNA: TGTGCCAGCAGTTCCCCCTCTAGGGCCTACGAGCAGTACTTC

V gene: TRBV4-1
J gene: TRBJ1-4
clone size: .
D gene: .
CDR3 protein: CASSQVGGIGEKLFF
CDR3 DNA: TGCGCCAGCAGCCAAGTCGGGGGCATCGGGGAAAAACTGTTTTTT

V gene: TRBV5-1
J gene: TRBJ1-6
clone size: few
D gene: .
CDR3 protein: CASSFTAPVDNSPLHF
CDR3 DNA: TGCGCCAGCAGCTTTACAGCGCCGGTGGATAATTCACCCCTCCACTTT

V gene: TRBV12-3/TRBV12-4
J gene: TRBJ1-5
clone size: many
D gene: TRBD1
CDR3 protein: CASSAGTGTQPQHF
CDR3 DNA: TGTGCCAGCAGCGCCGGGACAGGTACTCAGCCCCAGCATTTT

V gene: TRBV5-6
J gene: TRBJ1-4
clone size: few
D gene: .
CDR3 protein: CASSLGQTNEKLFF
CDR3 DNA: TGTGCCAGCAGCTTGGGACAGACTAATGAAAAACTGTTTTTT

V gene: TRBV27
J gene: TRBJ2-5
clone size: .
D gene: .
CDR3 protein: CASSLSRDTARETQYF
CDR3 DNA: TGTGCCAGCAGTTTGTCCCGGGACACCGCCCGAGAGACCCAGTACTTC

V gene: TRBV28
J gene: TRBJ1-2
clone size: .
D gene: .
CDR3 protein: CASSLPTGRPFYGYTF
CDR3 DNA: TGTGCCAGCAGTCTACCGACTGGCAGGCCTTTCTATGGCTACACCTTC

V gene: TRBV7-2
J gene: TRBJ2-3
clone size: few
D gene: .
CDR3 protein: CASSLNGRTDTQYF
CDR3 DNA: TGTGCCAGCAGCTTAAACGGGCGCACAGATACGCAGTATTTT

V gene: TRBV6-1
J gene: TRBJ2-1
clone size: many
D gene: TRBD1
CDR3 protein: CASSEEGTGYNEQFF
CDR3 DNA: TGTGCCAGCAGTGAAGAAGGGACAGGCTACAATGAGCAGTTCTTC

V gene: TRBV6-2/TRBV6-3
J gene: TRBJ2-7
clone size: .
D gene: .
CDR3 protein: CASGRGYEQYF
CDR3 DNA: TGTGCCAGCGGCAGGGGCTACGAGCAGTACTTC

V gene: TRBV2
J gene: TRBJ2-5
clone size: many
D gene: TRBD2
CDR3 protein: CASRLANDQETQYF
CDR3 DNA: TGTGCCAGCCGACTAGCGAACGACCAAGAGACCCAGTACTTC

V gene: TRBV27
J gene: TRBJ1-5
clone size: few
D gene: TRBD1
CDR3 protein: CASGDRGFNQPQHF
CDR3 DNA: TGTGCCAGTGGGGACAGGGGTTTCAATCAGCCCCAGCATTTT

V gene: TRBV10-3
J gene: TRBJ1-6
clone size: few
D gene: .
CDR3 protein: CAISALRWRAYNSPLHF
CDR3 DNA: TGTGCCATCAGTGCCTTGAGGTGGAGGGCCTATAATTCACCCCTCCACTTT

V gene: TRBV12-3/TRBV12-4
J gene: TRBJ2-5
clone size: many
D gene: .
CDR3 protein: CASSLNRQETQYF
CDR3 DNA: TGTGCCAGCAGTTTAAACAGACAAGAGACCCAGTACTTC